This is a list of T cell receptor beta chains from one sample in a study of blood T cell repertoires in COVID-19. Assay: immunoSEQ multiplex PCR; the TCRdb copy retains only in-frame clones and omits some. The repertoire consists of about 87,000 clones, with approximately 86% occurring once and the leading ten covering 3% to 3.5%. Material for sequencing was peripheral blood. The receptors originated from a woman aged 80 or over with COVID-19, enrolled during active disease. CDR3s include the opening cysteine and the closing phenylalanine or tryptophan. D genes are given only for firm matches. Clone size is stated in some rows and not others, as once, few, many or a class when expanded.

>TRBJ2-4|TRBV28|NA|NA
TGTGCCAGCAGTTTAGTGGGCCGGGGAAACATTCAGTACTTC
CASSLVGRGNIQYF
>TRBJ1-2|TRBV19|NA|NA
TGTGCCAGCAGGTACTTGAACTATGGCTACACCTTC
CASRYLNYGYTF
>TRBJ2-5|TRBV6-5|TRBD2|NA
TGTGCCAGCAGTTTTAGCGGGGGGGAAGAGACCCAGTACTTC
CASSFSGGEETQYF
>TRBJ1-2|TRBV6-2/TRBV6-3|NA|once
TGTGCCAGCAGTTACGGGACTCCCAATCCCGGCTATGGCTACACCTTC
CASSYGTPNPGYGYTF
>TRBJ1-4|TRBV5-1|NA|NA
TGCGCCAGCAGCGGAAACGGGATTGCAAATGAAAAACTGTTTTTT
CASSGNGIANEKLFF
>TRBJ2-5|TRBV6-6|TRBD2|NA
TGTGCCAGCAAGACTAGCGGTGAGACCCAGTACTTC
CASKTSGETQYF
>TRBJ1-1|TRBV6-5|NA|NA
TGTGCCAGCAATGTACGGAGTCCCAACACTGAAGCTTTCTTT
CASNVRSPNTEAFF
>TRBJ2-6|TRBV2|NA|NA
TGTGCCAGCAGTTTCCGGACTGCTGGCTCTGGGGCCAACGTCCTGACTTTC
CASSFRTAGSGANVLTF
>TRBJ2-5|TRBV6-2/TRBV6-3|NA|NA
TGTGCCAGCAGTCTAGCTGAGACCCAGTACTTC
CASSLAETQYF
>TRBJ1-2|TRBV19|NA|NA
TGTGCCAGTAGTAAATCAGGCTATGGCTACACCTTC
CASSKSGYGYTF
>TRBJ1-2|TRBV6-1|NA|NA
TGTGCCAGCAGTGAAAACATACTACTCGTCGGCTACACCTTC
CASSENILLVGYTF
>TRBJ2-7|TRBV25-1|TRBD1|NA
TGTGCCAGCAGTCCCGCCCCCGGGACAGGGGGATATTACGAGCAGTACTTC
CASSPAPGTGGYYEQYF
>TRBJ1-1|TRBV5-1|TRBD1|NA
TGCGCCAGCGGCCGGGACAGGGGGAACACTGAAGCTTTCTTT
CASGRDRGNTEAFF
>TRBJ2-5|TRBV30|TRBD1|NA
TGTGCCTGCGGACAGGGAAAAGAGACCCAGTACTTC
CACGQGKETQYF
>TRBJ1-1|TRBV29-1|TRBD1|NA
TGCAGCGCCGCAACAGGGGGAGACACTGAAGCTTTCTTT
CSAATGGDTEAFF
>TRBJ2-1|TRBV7-8|TRBD1|NA
TGTGCCAGCAGCTTCATCGTCGGGACAGGGGGCAATGAGCAGTTCTTC
CASSFIVGTGGNEQFF
>TRBJ2-7|TRBV27|TRBD1|once
TGTGCCAGCAGTTCGGGGGACAGGGTGATTTCCTACGAGCAGTACTTC
CASSSGDRVISYEQYF
>TRBJ2-7|TRBV7-6|TRBD2|NA
TGTGCCAGCAGCTTAGCGGCTAGCGGGGGGGCGTTATACGAGCAGTACTTC
CASSLAASGGALYEQYF
>TRBJ2-1|TRBV6-5|NA|NA
TGTGCCAGCAGGCTGAGCTCCTACAATGAGCAGTTCTTC
CASRLSSYNEQFF
>TRBJ1-1|TRBV5-1|TRBD1|once
TGCGCCAGCAGCTTGGAAGGACAGGGGCTCACTGAAGCTTTCTTT
CASSLEGQGLTEAFF
>TRBJ1-1|TRBV7-8|NA|NA
TGTGCCAGCAGCTTGGGGGGACCCACGAACACTGAAGCTTTCTTT
CASSLGGPTNTEAFF
>TRBJ2-7|TRBV2|NA|NA
TGTGCCAGCAGTGTATCCCTCTACGAGCAGTACTTC
CASSVSLYEQYF
>TRBJ1-4|TRBV7-2|NA|NA
TGTGCCAGCAGCTTAGGGACAGTTAATGAAAAACTGTTTTTT
CASSLGTVNEKLFF
>TRBJ1-5|TRBV27|NA|NA
TGTGCCAGCAGCGGACAGTCCCGGTATAGCAATCAGCCCCAGCATTTT
CASSGQSRYSNQPQHF
>TRBJ2-5|TRBV5-1|TRBD2|NA
TGCGCCAGCAGCTTGGCCCGGGCGGGAGTTAGGGAGACCCAGTACTTC
CASSLARAGVRETQYF
>TRBJ2-3|TRBV2|NA|NA
TGTGCCAGTGGGCAGAACACAGATACGCAGTATTTT
CASGQNTDTQYF
>TRBJ2-3|TRBV7-2|NA|NA
TGTGCCAGCAGAGGCGGGAGCACAGATACGCAGTATTTT
CASRGGSTDTQYF
>TRBJ2-3|TRBV5-5|NA|NA
TGTGCCAGCAGCTTGGTGGCGGGCTTCACAGATACGCAGTATTTT
CASSLVAGFTDTQYF
>TRBJ2-7|TRBV5-4|NA|NA
TGTGCCAGCAGCTTGGACAGGAGCTCCTACGAGCAGTACTTC
CASSLDRSSYEQYF
>TRBJ2-3|TRBV28|NA|NA
TGTGCCAGCAGTTTCGACGGGATGACAGATACGCAGTATTTT
CASSFDGMTDTQYF
>TRBJ2-7|TRBV28|TRBD2|once
TGTGCCACCAGTCGGAGCGGGATGATCTCCTACGAGCAGTACTTC
CATSRSGMISYEQYF
>TRBJ2-1|TRBV28|TRBD2|NA
TGTGCCAGCAGTTTAGGGACTAGCGGGATATATGAGCAGTTCTTC
CASSLGTSGIYEQFF
>TRBJ1-1|TRBV5-1|NA|NA
TGCGCCAGCAGCTCAACAGGGTGGACTGAAGCTTTCTTT
CASSSTGWTEAFF
>TRBJ2-2|TRBV7-7|TRBD2|NA
TGTGCCAGCAGCCGACGACTAGCGGGGGCCGCGGGGGAGCTGTTTTTT
CASSRRLAGAAGELFF
>TRBJ2-1|TRBV18|TRBD2|NA
TGTGCCAGCTCAAAACTCCCCCCGGGTAGCGGGAAGGACAATGAGCAGTTCTTC
CASSKLPPGSGKDNEQFF
>TRBJ1-1|TRBV6-4|TRBD1|NA
TGTGCCAGCAGCTCCGACAGGGGGTCCACTGAAGCTTTCTTT
CASSSDRGSTEAFF
>TRBJ1-1|TRBV18|TRBD1|NA
TGTGCCAGCTCACATCGGGACAGGGGGACTGAAGCTTTCTTT
CASSHRDRGTEAFF
>TRBJ2-1|TRBV11-2|NA|NA
TGTGCCAGCAGCCTCGCGTACAATGAGCAGTTCTTC
CASSLAYNEQFF
>TRBJ2-7|TRBV9|TRBD2|NA
TGTGCCAGCAGCCCTAGCGGGCGGGGGATCTACGAGCAGTACTTC
CASSPSGRGIYEQYF
>TRBJ2-7|TRBV30|TRBD1|NA
TGTGCCTGGAGTATTTCGACAGGGACCCCCTCCTACGAGCAGTACTTC
CAWSISTGTPSYEQYF
>TRBJ2-3|TRBV24-1|TRBD1|once
TGTGCCACCAGTGATTACAGGGGACCCACAGATACGCAGTATTTT
CATSDYRGPTDTQYF
>TRBJ2-5|TRBV28|NA|NA
TGTGCCAGCAGTAGAGTGCGGGGAGGCCAAGAGACCCAGTACTTC
CASSRVRGGQETQYF